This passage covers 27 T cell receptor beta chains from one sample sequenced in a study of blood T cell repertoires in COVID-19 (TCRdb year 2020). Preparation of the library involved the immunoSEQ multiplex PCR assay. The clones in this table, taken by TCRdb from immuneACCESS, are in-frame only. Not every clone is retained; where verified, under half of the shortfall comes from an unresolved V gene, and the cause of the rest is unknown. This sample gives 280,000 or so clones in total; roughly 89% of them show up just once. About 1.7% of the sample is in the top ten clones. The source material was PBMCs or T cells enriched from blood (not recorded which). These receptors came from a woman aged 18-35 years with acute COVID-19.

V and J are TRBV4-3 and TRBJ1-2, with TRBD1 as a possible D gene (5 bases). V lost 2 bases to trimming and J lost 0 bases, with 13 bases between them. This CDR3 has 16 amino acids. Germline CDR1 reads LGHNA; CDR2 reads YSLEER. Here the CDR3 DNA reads TGCGCCAGCAGCCAACGCCCAGGGATAGCTAACTATGGCTACACCTTC. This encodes CASSQRPGIANYGYTF.

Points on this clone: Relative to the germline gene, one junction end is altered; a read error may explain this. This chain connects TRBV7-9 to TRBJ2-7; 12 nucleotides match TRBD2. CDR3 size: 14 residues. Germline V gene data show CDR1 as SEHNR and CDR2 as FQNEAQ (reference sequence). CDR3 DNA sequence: TGTGCCAGCAGCCTAGCGGGAGGGCCCCACGAGCAGTACTTC. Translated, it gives CASSLAGGPHEQYF.

The CDR3 region is CASSTRPRTSSYEQYF. CDR3 nucleotides: TGTGCCAGTAGTACACGCCCCCGGACTTCCTCCTACGAGCAGTACTTC. The J gene is TRBJ2-7, the V gene TRBV19, with D perhaps TRBD2 (5 bases). The V end lost 4 bases, the J end lost 0 bases, and 16 bases lay between the germline ends. Germline CDR1 reads LNHDA; CDR2 reads SQIVND (reference sequence). The CDR3 is 16 amino acids.

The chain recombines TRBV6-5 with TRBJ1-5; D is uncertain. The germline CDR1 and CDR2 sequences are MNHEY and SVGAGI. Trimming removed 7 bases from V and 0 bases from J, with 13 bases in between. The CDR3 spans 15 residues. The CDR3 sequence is CASTPRAGSNQPQHF. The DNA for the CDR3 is TGTGCCAGCACCCCCCGAGCCGGTAGCAATCAGCCCCAGCATTTT.

In nucleotides, the CDR3 is TGTGCCAGCCTAAACGGTGGTGCGGGAAGTCAGCCCCAGCATTTT. This sequence encodes CASLNGGAGSQPQHF. V gene TRBV28 combines with J gene TRBJ1-5; unclear D gene. Germline lookup yields CDR1 MDHEN and CDR2 SYDVKM. This CDR3 contains 15 residues. Trimming removed 8 bases at V and 6 bases at J, with 20 bases between. The complete variable domain, with remaining parts taken from reference TRBV28 and TRBJ1-5, reads DVKVTQSSRYLVKRTGEKVFLECVQDMDHENMFWYRQDPGLGLRLIYFSYDVKMKEKGDIPEGYSVSREKKERFSLILESASTNQTSMYLCASLNGGAGSQPQHFGDGTRLSIL.

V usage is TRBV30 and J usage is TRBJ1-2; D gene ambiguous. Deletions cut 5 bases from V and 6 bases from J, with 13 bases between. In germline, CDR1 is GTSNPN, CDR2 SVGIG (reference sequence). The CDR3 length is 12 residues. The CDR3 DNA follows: TGTGCCTGGGAGACGCTAGTGCATGGCTACACCTTC. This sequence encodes CAWETLVHGYTF.

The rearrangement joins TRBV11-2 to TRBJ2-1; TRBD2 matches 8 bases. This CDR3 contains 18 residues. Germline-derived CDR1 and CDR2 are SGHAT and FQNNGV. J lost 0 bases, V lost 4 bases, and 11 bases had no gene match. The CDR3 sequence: CASSSGRVGVSSYNEQFF. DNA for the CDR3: TGTGCCAGCAGCTCCGGGAGGGTGGGGGTGTCCTCCTACAATGAGCAGTTCTTC.

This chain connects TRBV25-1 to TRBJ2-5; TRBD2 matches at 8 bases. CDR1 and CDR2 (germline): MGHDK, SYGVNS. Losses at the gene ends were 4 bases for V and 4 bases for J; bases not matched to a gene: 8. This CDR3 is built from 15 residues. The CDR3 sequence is CASSVGAGVRETQYF. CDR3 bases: TGTGCCAGCAGTGTTGGAGCGGGAGTGAGAGAGACCCAGTACTTC.

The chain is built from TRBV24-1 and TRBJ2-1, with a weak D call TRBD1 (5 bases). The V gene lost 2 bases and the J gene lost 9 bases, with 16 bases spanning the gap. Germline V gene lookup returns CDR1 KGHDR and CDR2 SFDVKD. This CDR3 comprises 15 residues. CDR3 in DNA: TGTGCCACCAGTGATTCTCGGACAACGGCCGGTGAGCAGTTCTTC. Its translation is CATSDSRTTAGEQFF.

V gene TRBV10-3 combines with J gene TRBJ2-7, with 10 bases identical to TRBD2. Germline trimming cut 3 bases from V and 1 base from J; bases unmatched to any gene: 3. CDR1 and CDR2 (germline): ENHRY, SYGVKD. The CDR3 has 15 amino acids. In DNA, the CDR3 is TGTGCCATCAGTGATATAGCGGGAGGATCCTACGAGCAGTACTTC. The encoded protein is CAISDIAGGSYEQYF.

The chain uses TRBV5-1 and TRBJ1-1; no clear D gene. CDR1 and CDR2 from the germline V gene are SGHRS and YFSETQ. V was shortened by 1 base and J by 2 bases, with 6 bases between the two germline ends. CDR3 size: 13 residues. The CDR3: CASSLSVNTEAFF. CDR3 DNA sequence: TGCGCCAGCAGCTTGTCAGTTAACACTGAAGCTTTCTTT.

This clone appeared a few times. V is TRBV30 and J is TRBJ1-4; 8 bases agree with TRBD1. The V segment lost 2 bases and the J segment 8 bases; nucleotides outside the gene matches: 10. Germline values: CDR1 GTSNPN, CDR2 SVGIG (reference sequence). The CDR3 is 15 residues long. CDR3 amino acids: CAWSSTGGGREKLFF. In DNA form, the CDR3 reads TGTGCCTGGAGTAGTACAGGGGGGGGTAGAGAAAAACTGTTTTTT.

CDR3 region: CATSTLTLVAGGPTDTQYF. DNA for the CDR3: TGTGCCACCAGCACCCTAACCCTGGTAGCGGGAGGGCCCACAGATACGCAGTATTTT. The chain recombines TRBV15 with TRBJ2-3; 11 bases are a match to TRBD2. J was trimmed by 2 bases and V by 4 bases; bases with no gene match: 14. Germline V CDR1 and CDR2: LNHNV, YYDKDF (reference sequence). The CDR3 has 19 amino acids.

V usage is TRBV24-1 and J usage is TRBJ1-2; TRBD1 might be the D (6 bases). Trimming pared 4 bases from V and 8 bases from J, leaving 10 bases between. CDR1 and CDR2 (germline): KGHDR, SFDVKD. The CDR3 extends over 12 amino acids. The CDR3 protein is CATSDPGAGYTF. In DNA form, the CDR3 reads TGTGCCACCAGTGACCCAGGGGCCGGCTACACCTTC.

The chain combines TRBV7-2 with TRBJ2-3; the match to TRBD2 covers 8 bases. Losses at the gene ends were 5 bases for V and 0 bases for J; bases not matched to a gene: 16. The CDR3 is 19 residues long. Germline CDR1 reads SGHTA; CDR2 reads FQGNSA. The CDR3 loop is CASSARKGWSSGSTDTQYF. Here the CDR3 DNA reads TGTGCCAGCAGCGCAAGAAAGGGCTGGTCTAGCGGGAGCACAGATACGCAGTATTTT.

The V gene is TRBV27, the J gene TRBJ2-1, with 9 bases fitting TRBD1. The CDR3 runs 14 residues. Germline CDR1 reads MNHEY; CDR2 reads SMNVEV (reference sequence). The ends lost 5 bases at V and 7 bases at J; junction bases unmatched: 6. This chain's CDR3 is CASSLWDRANEQFF. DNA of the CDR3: TGTGCCAGCAGTCTCTGGGACAGGGCTAATGAGCAGTTCTTC.

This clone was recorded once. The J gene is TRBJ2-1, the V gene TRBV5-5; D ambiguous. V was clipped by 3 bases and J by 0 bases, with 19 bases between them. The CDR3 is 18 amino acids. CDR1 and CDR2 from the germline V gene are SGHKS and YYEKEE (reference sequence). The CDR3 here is CASSSRPPSASSYNEQFF. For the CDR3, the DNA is TGTGCCAGCAGCTCCCGTCCCCCCAGCGCAAGCTCCTACAATGAGCAGTTCTTC.

The CDR3 protein is CASSFAGSYEQYF. The CDR3 coding sequence is TGTGCCAGCAGTTTTGCAGGTTCCTACGAGCAGTACTTC. The V call is TRBV12-3 or TRBV12-4, the J call TRBJ2-7; D ambiguous. This CDR3 contains 13 residues. Trimming left V 3 bases short and J 1 base short, with 7 bases between.

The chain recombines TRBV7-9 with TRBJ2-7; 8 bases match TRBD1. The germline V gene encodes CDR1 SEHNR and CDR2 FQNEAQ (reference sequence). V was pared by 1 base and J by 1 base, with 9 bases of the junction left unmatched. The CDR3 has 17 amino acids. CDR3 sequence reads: CASSLEITGGSSYEQYF. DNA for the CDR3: TGTGCCAGCAGCTTAGAAATAACAGGGGGTAGTTCCTACGAGCAGTACTTC.

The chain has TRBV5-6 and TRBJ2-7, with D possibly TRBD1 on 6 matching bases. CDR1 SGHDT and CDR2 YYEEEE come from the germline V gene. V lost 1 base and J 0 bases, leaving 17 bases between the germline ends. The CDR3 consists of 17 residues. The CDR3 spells CASSLLATGRGSYEQYF. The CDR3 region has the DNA TGTGCCAGCAGCTTGTTGGCGACAGGCCGAGGCTCCTACGAGCAGTACTTC.

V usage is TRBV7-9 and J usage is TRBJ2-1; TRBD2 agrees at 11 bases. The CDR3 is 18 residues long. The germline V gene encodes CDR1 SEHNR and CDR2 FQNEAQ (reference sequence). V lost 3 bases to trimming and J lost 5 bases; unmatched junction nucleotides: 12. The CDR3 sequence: CASSFPLAGGGSNNEQFF. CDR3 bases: TGTGCCAGCAGCTTCCCCTTAGCGGGAGGGGGGTCCAACAATGAGCAGTTCTTC.

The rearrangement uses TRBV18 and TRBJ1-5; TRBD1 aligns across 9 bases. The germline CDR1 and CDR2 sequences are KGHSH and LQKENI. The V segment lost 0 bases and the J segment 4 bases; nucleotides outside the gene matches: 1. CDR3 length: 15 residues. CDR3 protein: CASSPPGTGNQPQHF. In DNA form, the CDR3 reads TGTGCCAGCTCACCACCAGGGACAGGGAATCAGCCCCAGCATTTT.

The CDR3 DNA sequence: TGTGCCAGCAGGCTTGACCAGGGCTCTGGAAACACCATATATTTT. Amino acids: CASRLDQGSGNTIYF. The chain carries TRBV28 and TRBJ1-3, with D perhaps matching TRBD1 (5 bases). CDR1 and CDR2 from the germline V gene are MDHEN and SYDVKM. CDR3 length: 15 residues. The V end was cut by 6 bases, the J end by 0 bases, with 12 bases between.

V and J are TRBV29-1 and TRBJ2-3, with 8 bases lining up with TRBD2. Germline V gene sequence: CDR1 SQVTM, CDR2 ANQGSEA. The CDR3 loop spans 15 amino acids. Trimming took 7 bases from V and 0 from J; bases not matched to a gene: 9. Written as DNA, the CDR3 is TGCAGCGCTCGGGAGGGGGTGGCTAGCACAGATACGCAGTATTTT. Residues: CSAREGVASTDTQYF.

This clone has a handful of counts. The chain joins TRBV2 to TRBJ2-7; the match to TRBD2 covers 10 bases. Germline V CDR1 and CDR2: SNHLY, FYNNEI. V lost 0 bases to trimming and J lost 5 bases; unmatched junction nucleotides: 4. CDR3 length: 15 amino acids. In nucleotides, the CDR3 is TGTGCCAGCAGTGAAGCTGTACTAGCGGGAAACGAGCAGTACTTC. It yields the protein CASSEAVLAGNEQYF.

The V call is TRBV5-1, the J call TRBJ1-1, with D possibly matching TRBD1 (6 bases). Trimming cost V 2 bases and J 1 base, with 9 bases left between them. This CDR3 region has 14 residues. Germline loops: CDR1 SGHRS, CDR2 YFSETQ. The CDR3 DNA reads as TGCGCCAGCAGCTTTGGACAGCCGAACACTGAAGCTTTCTTT. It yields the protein CASSFGQPNTEAFF. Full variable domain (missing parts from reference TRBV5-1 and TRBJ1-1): KAGVTQTPRYLIKTRGQQVTLSCSPISGHRSVSWYQQTPGQGLQFLFEYFSETQRNKGNFPGRFSGRQFSNSRSEMNVSTLELGDSALYLCASSFGQPNTEAFFGQGTRLTVV.

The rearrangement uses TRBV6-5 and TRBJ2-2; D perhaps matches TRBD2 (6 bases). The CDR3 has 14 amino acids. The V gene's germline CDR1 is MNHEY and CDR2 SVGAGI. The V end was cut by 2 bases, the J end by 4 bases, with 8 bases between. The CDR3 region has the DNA TGTGCCAGCAGTTACAGGGGACTCACCGGGGAGCTGTTTTTT. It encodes CASSYRGLTGELFF.